This T cell receptor (beta chain) was captured by sequencing in a study of metastatic and nonmetastatic thyroid tumors. TCRdb recomputed clones from the PCR reads via MiXCR. Of about 39,000 clones listed, approximately 17% were seen once; the top ten hold approximately 14%. This clone has at least ten counts. The germline V and J ends were trimmed by 4 bases and 4 bases, with 12 bases remaining between them. This CDR3 region has 14 residues. Germline V gene data show CDR1 as SGHRS and CDR2 as YFSETQ. All patients were untreated before thyroid surgery. The sequenced sample consisted of tumor tissue. This TCR derives from a female donor with papillary thyroid cancer or a benign thyroid nodule (not recorded which). Some clones in this sample may be carry-over from other donors' samples. The chain recombines TRBV5-1 with TRBJ1-3; D ambiguous. The CDR3 here is CASSQDPGGNTIYF. CDR3 DNA sequence: TGCGCCAGCAGCCAGGACCCGGGGGGAAACACCATATATTTT.